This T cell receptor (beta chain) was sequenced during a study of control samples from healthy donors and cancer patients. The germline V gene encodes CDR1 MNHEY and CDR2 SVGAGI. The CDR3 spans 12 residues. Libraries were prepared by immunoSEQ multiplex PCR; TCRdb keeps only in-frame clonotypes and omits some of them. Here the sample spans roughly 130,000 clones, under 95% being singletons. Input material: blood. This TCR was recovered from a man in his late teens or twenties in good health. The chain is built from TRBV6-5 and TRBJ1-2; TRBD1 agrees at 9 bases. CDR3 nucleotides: TGTATCATCGGGACAGGGAGTTATGGCTACACCTTC. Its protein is CIIGTGSYGYTF.